This T cell receptor beta chain originates from a study of blood T cell repertoires in COVID-19. A few counts support this clone. Trimming cost V 6 bases and J 5 bases, with 17 bases left between them. Germline values: CDR1 MNHNY, CDR2 SVGAGI (reference sequence). This CDR3 spans 15 amino acids. Sequencing used immunoSEQ multiplex PCR; TCRdb keeps in-frame clones, though not all of them. The data contain 95,000 to 110,000 clones, roughly nine tenths of them singletons. Input material: peripheral blood. The source of this sequence is a man aged 35 to 55 with active or convalescent COVID-19. This chain links TRBV6-6 with TRBJ2-1; TRBD1 is a possible D gene (6 bases). The CDR3 nucleotides are TGTGCCAGCAGGTACGACGGGACACCGAACAATGAGCAGTTCTTC. Amino acid sequence: CASRYDGTPNNEQFF.